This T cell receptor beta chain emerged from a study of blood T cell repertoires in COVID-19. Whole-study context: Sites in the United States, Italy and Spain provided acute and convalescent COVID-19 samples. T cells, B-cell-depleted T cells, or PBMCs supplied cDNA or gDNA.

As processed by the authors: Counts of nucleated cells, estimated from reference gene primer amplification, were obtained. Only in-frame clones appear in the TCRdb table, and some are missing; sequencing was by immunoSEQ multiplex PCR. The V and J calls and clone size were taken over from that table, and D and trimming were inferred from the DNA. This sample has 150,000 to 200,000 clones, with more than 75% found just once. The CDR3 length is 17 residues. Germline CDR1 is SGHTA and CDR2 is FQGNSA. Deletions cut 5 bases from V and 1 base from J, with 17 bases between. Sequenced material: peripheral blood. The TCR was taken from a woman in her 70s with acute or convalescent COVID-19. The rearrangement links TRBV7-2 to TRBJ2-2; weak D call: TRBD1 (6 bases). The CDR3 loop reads CASSAILGAGNTGELFF. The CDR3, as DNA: TGTGCCAGCAGCGCCATTCTGGGGGCTGGGAACACCGGGGAGCTGTTTTTT.